This TCR beta chain was documented in a study of technical replicates of blood from a few donors. The method was immunoSEQ multiplex PCR; TCRdb's version includes in-frame clones alone and lacks a portion of them. The sample gives roughly 72,000 clones, 94% of which show up once; 0.3% to 0.45% is in the top ten. Germline CDR1 is LNHDA and CDR2 is SQIVND (reference sequence). The V and J ends lost 4 bases and 5 bases respectively, with 11 bases between them. CDR3 size: 13 residues. The clonotype was recovered from a human donor in good health. The chain recombines TRBV19 with TRBJ2-5, with D tentatively TRBD2 (6 bases). Input material: T cells isolated from PBMCs. CDR3 sequence: CASSTLGRETQYF. CDR3 bases: TGTGCCAGTAGTACCCTAGGGAGGGAGACCCAGTACTTC. The whole variable domain, filled in from reference TRBV19 and TRBJ2-5, reads DGGITQSPKYLFRKEGQNVTLSCEQNLNHDAMYWYRQDPGQGLRLIYYSQIVNDFQKGDIAEGYSVSREKKESFPLTVTSAQKNPTAFYLCASSTLGRETQYFGPGTRLLVL.